Presented here are 29 T cell receptor beta chains from one specimen sequenced in a study of cytomegalovirus exposure and HLA in healthy donors. Generated by immunoSEQ multiplex PCR, the TCRdb table keeps only in-frame clones and is missing some. The top ten hold roughly 1.3% of the sample, which has roughly 60,000 clones, roughly nine tenths seen once. Material: PBMCs. These TCRs come from a young woman in good health and CMV-seronegative.

The chain is built from TRBV5-1 and TRBJ1-1; no reliable D call. V was clipped by 6 bases and J by 0 bases, with 9 bases between them. This CDR3 region has 13 residues. Germline V gives CDR1 SGHRS, CDR2 YFSETQ. Written as DNA, the CDR3 is TGCGCCAGCAAAGTAGCGATGAACACTGAAGCTTTCTTT. It translates to CASKVAMNTEAFF.

This clone occurred once. The chain recombines TRBV15 with TRBJ2-6; D remains ambiguous. This CDR3 is 14 amino acids long. Germline V gene data show CDR1 as LNHNV and CDR2 as YYDKDF (reference sequence). The germline V and J ends were trimmed by 0 bases and 3 bases, with 3 bases remaining between them. The CDR3 bases are TGTGCCACCAGCAGAGATAGTGGGGCCAACGTCCTGACTTTC. It is translated as CATSRDSGANVLTF. Full variable domain (outside the CDR3, taken from reference TRBV15 and TRBJ2-6): DAMVIQNPRYQVTQFGKPVTLSCSQTLNHNVMYWYQQKSSQAPKLLFHYYDKDFNNEADTPDNFQSRRPNTSFCFLDIRSPGLGDTAMYLCATSRDSGANVLTFGAGSRLTVL.

The chain couples TRBV7-2 to TRBJ2-7; the match to TRBD1 covers 7 bases. The V segment lost 5 bases and the J segment 5 bases; nucleotides outside the gene matches: 12. Per the germline V gene, CDR1 is SGHTA and CDR2 is FQGNSA. The CDR3 has 15 amino acids. The CDR3 sequence: CASSPTGVGSDEQYF. The CDR3 DNA follows: TGTGCCAGCAGCCCCACAGGGGTGGGATCTGACGAGCAGTACTTC.

This sequence joins TRBV19 and TRBJ1-2; the match to TRBD1 covers 8 bases. The trim removed 5 bases at V and 3 bases at J, leaving 8 bases unmatched. There are 15 residues in the CDR3. Germline lookup yields CDR1 LNHDA and CDR2 SQIVND (reference sequence). CDR3 sequence: CASSVGQASDYGYTF. The CDR3, as DNA: TGTGCCAGTAGTGTGGGACAGGCTTCCGACTATGGCTACACCTTC.

The chain links TRBV21-1 to TRBJ2-7; TRBD2 is the table's D call and was not checked against the DNA. TRBV21-1 is labeled a pseudogene. This CDR3 has 18 amino acids. DNA for the CDR3: TGTGCCAGCAGCAACGGGATGCTGACTAGCGGGTCCCTATACGAGCAGTACTTC. Translated, it gives CASSNGMLTSGSLYEQYF.

This chain joins TRBV19 and TRBJ2-2; tentative D call: TRBD2 (5 bases). The CDR3 consists of 15 residues. Per the germline V gene, CDR1 is LNHDA and CDR2 is SQIVND (reference sequence). Trimming removed 6 bases from V and 0 bases from J, with 11 bases in between. CDR3 sequence (DNA): TGTGCCAGTAGCGGTTCGGGGACGAACACCGGGGAGCTGTTTTTT. Translating it yields CASSGSGTNTGELFF.

This chain connects TRBV7-3 to TRBJ2-6; tentative D call: TRBD2 (7 bases). CDR3 size: 15 residues. CDR1 SGHTA and CDR2 FQGTGA come from the germline V gene. Trimming removed 5 bases from V and 2 bases from J, with 10 bases in between. The CDR3 sequence is CASSVGGAGANVLTF. CDR3 bases: TGTGCCAGCAGCGTAGGGGGGGCTGGGGCCAACGTCCTGACTTTC.

V and J are TRBV29-1 and TRBJ1-2; 8 bases fit TRBD1. In germline, CDR1 is SQVTM, CDR2 ANQGSEA. V was clipped by 3 bases and J by 3 bases; unmatched bases: 6. The CDR3 is 14 amino acids. CDR3 sequence reads: CSVDNWGQDYGYTF. The DNA for the CDR3 is TGCAGCGTTGACAACTGGGGACAGGACTATGGCTACACCTTC.

This rearrangement joins TRBV19 to TRBJ1-4; D is unclear. The CDR3 has 12 residues. Per germline, CDR1 LNHDA and CDR2 SQIVND (reference sequence). V lost 5 bases, J lost 8 bases, and 9 bases lay in between. The DNA for the CDR3 is TGTGCCAGTAGTCCCATGGGCGAAAAACTGTTTTTT. It translates to CASSPMGEKLFF.

This clone was picked up one time. The CDR3 loop is CASSPGETQYF. The CDR3 DNA sequence: TGTGCCAGCAGCCCCGGAGAGACCCAGTACTTC. V gene TRBV11-2 combines with J gene TRBJ2-5, with D hard to call. This CDR3 has 11 amino acids. Trimming stripped 5 bases from V and 4 bases from J, with 5 bases between. In germline, CDR1 is SGHAT, CDR2 FQNNGV.

CDR3 DNA: TGTGCCAGCACCCGGACAGGGGAATTTGAGGCTTTCTTT. Protein: CASTRTGEFEAFF. The chain carries TRBV6-1 and TRBJ1-1; the match to TRBD1 covers 9 bases. The CDR3 runs 13 residues. The germline V gene encodes CDR1 MNHNS and CDR2 SASEGT. With V trimmed by 7 bases and J by 11 bases, 11 bases remained unmatched.

This rearrangement joins TRBV18 to TRBJ1-6; 7 nucleotides line up with TRBD1. CDR3 length equals 13 residues. The germline V gene encodes CDR1 KGHSH and CDR2 LQKENI. V was pared by 4 bases and J by 13 bases, with 7 bases of the junction left unmatched. The CDR3 sequence is CASSRNRGSPLHF. The CDR3 DNA follows: TGTGCCAGCTCACGAAACAGGGGTTCGCCCCTCCACTTT. The complete variable domain, with remaining parts taken from reference TRBV18 and TRBJ1-6, reads NAGVMQNPRHLVRRRGQEARLRCSPMKGHSHVYWYRQLPEEGLKFMVYLQKENIIDESGMPKERFSAEFPKEGPSILRIQQVVRGDSAAYFCASSRNRGSPLHFGNGTRLTVT.

The rearrangement links TRBV28 to TRBJ2-3; D remains ambiguous. Looked up from germline, CDR1 is MDHEN and CDR2 is SYDVKM. This CDR3 region has 15 residues. Trimming removed 3 bases from V and 4 bases from J, with 14 bases in between. In nucleotides, the CDR3 is TGTGCCAGCAGTTTCTCCGCTCTACGTGCAGATACGCAGTATTTT. This translates into CASSFSALRADTQYF.

J is TRBJ2-3 and V is TRBV6-6; possible D gene TRBD1, 7 bases. Germline loops: CDR1 MNHNY, CDR2 SVGAGI (reference sequence). Deletions cut 6 bases from V and 3 bases from J, with 16 bases between. This CDR3 has 15 residues. The CDR3 nucleotides read TGTGCCAGCAGCGGGGGTGGGACAGCAACAGATACGCAGTATTTT. Translating gives CASSGGGTATDTQYF.

This sequence joins TRBV4-1 and TRBJ2-7, with D tentatively TRBD2 (5 bases). This CDR3 has 13 residues. CDR1 and CDR2 from the germline V gene are MGHRA and YSYEKL. The ends were cut back, 5 bases at V and 5 bases at J, with 13 bases in the middle. CDR3 sequence reads: CASSKLLEDEQYF. CDR3 DNA: TGCGCCAGCAGCAAGTTACTAGAGGACGAGCAGTACTTC.

The CDR3 nucleotides are TGTGCCAGCAGTGGATGGACTAGCGGAACCTACGAGCAGTACTTC. Encoded protein: CASSGWTSGTYEQYF. V gene TRBV25-1 combines with J gene TRBJ2-7; 10 nucleotides agree with TRBD2. Germline assignment: CDR1 MGHDK and CDR2 SYGVNS. The CDR3 extends over 15 amino acids. With 4 bases clipped from V and 2 bases from J, the junction kept 5 bases outside the gene matches.

This chain uses TRBV28 with TRBJ1-5; TRBD1 agrees at 7 bases. The germline V gene has CDR1 MDHEN and CDR2 SYDVKM. This CDR3 has 15 amino acids. J lost 5 bases, V lost 6 bases, and 10 bases had no gene match. The CDR3 here is CASRQGQSPDQPQHF. The CDR3, as DNA: TGTGCCAGCAGACAGGGACAGTCTCCCGATCAGCCCCAGCATTTT. The full variable domain, completed using reference TRBV28 and TRBJ1-5, is DVKVTQSSRYLVKRTGEKVFLECVQDMDHENMFWYRQDPGLGLRLIYFSYDVKMKEKGDIPEGYSVSREKKERFSLILESASTNQTSMYLCASRQGQSPDQPQHFGDGTRLSIL.

This chain connects TRBV30 to TRBJ1-1; a possible D gene is TRBD1 (6 bases). Germline V lookup: CDR1 GTSNPN, CDR2 SVGIG (reference sequence). This CDR3 spans 12 amino acids. Trimming cost V 3 bases and J 5 bases, with 10 bases left between them. DNA of the CDR3: TGTGCCTGGAGCGGACAGAATACTGAAGCTTTCTTT. Protein product: CAWSGQNTEAFF. Full variable domain (rest looked up from reference TRBV30 and TRBJ1-1): SQTIHQWPATLVQPVGSPLSLECTVEGTSNPNLYWYRQAAGRGLQLLFYSVGIGQISSEVPQNLSASRPQDRQFILSSKKLLLSDSGFYLCAWSGQNTEAFFGQGTRLTVV.

The CDR3 protein is CASSFRYNEQFF. As DNA, the CDR3 is TGTGCCAGCAGTTTCCGGTACAATGAGCAGTTCTTC. The chain links TRBV28 to TRBJ2-1, with no clear D. In germline, CDR1 is MDHEN, CDR2 SYDVKM. V was cut by 3 bases and J by 4 bases, with 4 bases left in between. There are 12 residues in the CDR3.

The V and J genes are TRBV7-8 and TRBJ1-2, with a tentative D call TRBD1 (5 bases). The V gene's germline CDR1 is SGHVS and CDR2 FQNEAQ. CDR3 length equals 12 residues. V dropped 1 base and J dropped 8 bases, with 8 bases sitting between them. The CDR3 bases are TGTGCCAGCAGCTTAGGGGGCGACGGCTACACCTTC. It is translated as CASSLGGDGYTF.

CDR3 coding DNA: TGTGCCAGCAGTGATACTAGCGGGGGGGGAAGGGATACGCAGTATTTT. Protein product: CASSDTSGGGRDTQYF. This chain uses TRBV6-1 with TRBJ2-3; TRBD2 matches 13 bases. The V segment lost 3 bases and the J segment 6 bases; nucleotides outside the gene matches: 6. This CDR3 has 16 residues. Germline V gene data show CDR1 as MNHNS and CDR2 as SASEGT.

The chain carries TRBV7-2 and TRBJ2-7; D gene unclear. Germline V gives CDR1 SGHTA, CDR2 FQGNSA. V lost 6 bases, J lost 2 bases, and 5 bases lay in between. The CDR3 runs to 11 residues. The CDR3 region has the DNA TGTGCCAGCAGTTCAGCCTACGAGCAGTACTTC. Its protein product is CASSSAYEQYF.

This rearrangement joins TRBV11-2 to TRBJ2-3, with 9 bases that match TRBD2. The length of the CDR3 is 18 residues. The germline CDR1 and CDR2 sequences are SGHAT and FQNNGV. With 7 bases clipped from V and 2 bases from J, the junction kept 16 bases outside the gene matches. For the CDR3, the DNA is TGTGCCAGCAACCCAAGAGCGGGGGGCCTTTCCCCCACAGATACGCAGTATTTT. This sequence encodes CASNPRAGGLSPTDTQYF.

This clone came up once. The J gene is TRBJ2-7, the V gene TRBV7-3; TRBD2 matches at 7 bases. V was pared by 5 bases and J by 0 bases, with 7 bases of the junction left unmatched. CDR1 is SGHTA, CDR2 FQGTGA, per germline. This CDR3 region has 15 residues. The CDR3 region has the DNA TGTGCCAGCAGCCGAGATCCGGGGGGCTCCTACGAGCAGTACTTC. Translation: CASSRDPGGSYEQYF.

The genes are TRBV13 and TRBJ2-7, with 10 bases that match TRBD2. Germline V gene sequence: CDR1 PRHDT, CDR2 FYEKMQ (reference sequence). This CDR3 region has 15 residues. V was clipped by 4 bases and J by 3 bases; unmatched bases: 6. In DNA form, the CDR3 reads TGTGCCAGCAGCTCCCGGACTAGCGGACTCTACGAGCAGTACTTC. Amino acid sequence: CASSSRTSGLYEQYF.

The chain links TRBV6-5 to TRBJ2-1; 9 nucleotides agree with TRBD2. Trimming removed 7 bases from V and 15 bases from J; junction bases left unmatched: 13. Germline CDR1 is MNHEY and CDR2 is SVGAGI. The CDR3 extends over 13 amino acids. The CDR3 reads CASKSSSAGGSFF. In nucleotides, the CDR3 is TGTGCCAGCAAGTCTAGCTCGGCGGGAGGGTCGTTCTTC.

This rearrangement joins TRBV5-1 to TRBJ2-5, with 8 bases fitting TRBD1. J gave up 5 bases and V 3 bases, and 9 bases lay outside the gene matches. CDR1 is SGHRS, CDR2 YFSETQ, per germline. The CDR3 loop spans 15 amino acids. The CDR3 DNA is TGCGCCAGCAGCTGGGGACAGGCAGGTGAGGAGACCCAGTACTTC. This encodes CASSWGQAGEETQYF. Drawing the rest from reference TRBV5-1 and TRBJ2-5, the complete variable domain is KAGVTQTPRYLIKTRGQQVTLSCSPISGHRSVSWYQQTPGQGLQFLFEYFSETQRNKGNFPGRFSGRQFSNSRSEMNVSTLELGDSALYLCASSWGQAGEETQYFGPGTRLLVL.

The chain joins TRBV28 to TRBJ2-1, with D possibly matching TRBD2 (6 bases). Looked up from germline, CDR1 is MDHEN and CDR2 is SYDVKM. This CDR3 has 15 residues. Trimming removed 7 bases from V and 2 bases from J, with 15 bases in between. Written as DNA, the CDR3 is TGTGCCAGCACCGGGGGAATTGAAACCTACAATGAGCAGTTCTTC. Encoded protein: CASTGGIETYNEQFF.

The gene calls are TRBV28 and TRBJ2-1, with TRBD1 matching 7 bases. The CDR3 runs 16 residues. The V segment lost 7 bases and the J segment 3 bases; nucleotides outside the gene matches: 12. Germline assignment: CDR1 MDHEN and CDR2 SYDVKM. CDR3 bases: TGTGCCAGCACCTCGCCCCGGGACAGCATCTACAATGAGCAGTTCTTC. As protein: CASTSPRDSIYNEQFF.